This TCR beta chain was recovered during a study of radiation and T cells in renal cell carcinoma (dated by TCRdb to 2018 to 2021). Study-wide context: TCR beta sequencing covered some 55 samples in total, comprising some 25 tumors and approximately 27 peripheral blood samples. The final blood draw was performed at 4 weeks after radiation, at the same time as nephrectomy. In the 55 or so samples combined, some 4,000,000 unique CDR3 nucleotide sequences were found, encoding 2 million to 3 million unique CDR3 amino acid sequences. Study-wide conclusions, independent of this receptor: The single-armed trial design could not address effects of radiation dose or scheduling on the TCR repertoire. In blood, the top tumor clonotypes increased between baseline and 2 weeks post-radiation and then shrank by 4 weeks, which suggests that tumor-resident clones expanded only transiently. No pretreatment tumor biopsies were available, so the baseline intratumoral presence of clonotypes could not be determined. Tracking of blood repertoire dynamics stopped at more than three weeks after treatment, with no follow-up past that point.

TCR beta libraries were generated from genomic DNA with the immunoSEQ kit, following the manufacturer's recommendations. To prepare libraries, a first multiplex PCR with proprietary primers was run, followed by a second PCR that added unique barcodes, and a bead cleanup was done after each round. A kit-provided positive control reaction and a negative control reaction were included in every sample batch. The final libraries were assessed on an Agilent 4200 TapeStation D1000 ScreenTape, pooled by volume, and quantified by qPCR. Sequencing was performed on an Illumina NextSeq500 with a MidOutput 150-cycle cartridge, and 156 Read1 and 15 Index1 cycles were run with kit custom primers. The pooled library was loaded at 1.0 pM, and about 19% PhiX control was spiked in. The authors processed their data as follows. The vendor-processed data were analyzed in R, and a clonotype was defined as all T cells that share the same CDR3 nucleotide sequence. In the clone abundance analyses, frequencies were normalized to the 10,000 most abundant clones in each sample. Public T cell clones, averaging fewer than five per sample, were removed before analysis. A difference in abundance of at least 32-fold between compartments was used to define tumor-enriched and baseline blood-enriched clonotypes. Clonotypes expanded or contracted between blood time points were identified with a beta-binomial differential abundance model. Similarity between tumor and blood repertoires was quantified using the Baroni-Urbani and Buser coefficient, and groups were compared with two-tailed Wilcoxon tests in R. The immuneACCESS repertoire file appears here via TCRdb, limited to in-frame rearrangements. These files lack a portion of the clones; in checked studies, under half of the deficit traces to unresolved V genes, and the cause of the others is not known. The DNA was the basis for D and trimming; V, J and clone size are from that table. This sample is represented by over 90,000 clones; more than 65% of them were singletons. The top ten hold less than 7.5% of the sample.

The CDR3 spans 18 residues, from the cysteine through the phenylalanine. The CDR3 DNA has 54 bases and is translated from base 1. Ends trimmed: V by 8 bases, J by 1 base; bases unmatched to a gene: 18. As encoded in the germline V gene, CDR1 is SGHTA while CDR2 is FQGNSA. In the case of this clone: What this receptor recognizes is not known. Base qualities are not recorded, but no much larger clone differs from it by a single base.

The time point label, read with the paper, signifies: blood 4 weeks post-SBRT, at nephrectomy. In light of the paper, this sample's treatment or condition label describes: 15 Gy SBRT to primary tumor, nephrectomy 4 weeks later. Samples were obtained from a clinical trial, in which 15 Gy stereotactic body radiation therapy was delivered to primary renal cell carcinomas and nephrectomy was performed 4 weeks later. To follow tumor-enriched clonotypes, serial peripheral blood was collected from radiation-treated patients at baseline and at 2 weeks and 4 weeks after SBRT. Every patient's renal cell carcinoma showed clear cell pathology. Genomic DNA for TCR sequencing was prepared using the QIAamp DNA Blood Mini Kit (Qiagen). Only samples passing all quality control checks were included in the analyses.

Rearrangement joined TRBV7-2 to TRBJ2-7, and TRBD2 aligns with 9 junction nucleotides. The TCR originated in a man between 60 and 75 years old with renal cell carcinoma. Sample: blood, taken from a patient whose treatment included radiotherapy and nephrectomy. The CDR3 reads CASAYPQGGRAFSYEQYF. The bases read TGTGCCAGCGCCTACCCCCAAGGCGGGAGGGCCTTTTCCTACGAGCAGTACTTC.